This is a list of T cell receptor beta chains from one sample in a study of control samples from healthy donors and cancer patients. Here immunoSEQ multiplex PCR was the method, and the copy in TCRdb shows in-frame clones only, minus some. The sample includes around 230,000 clones, 85% to 95% of them seen just once. Sequencing was done on a sample of blood. These receptors came from a man aged 50-60 years in good health. CDR3s include the opening cysteine and the closing phenylalanine or tryptophan. The D gene is left open where the match is weak. The size of a clone is reported for some rows only, either as once, few or many, or as a class for expanded clones.

j_gene	v_gene	d_gene	abundance	CDR3nt	CDR3aa
TRBJ1-2	TRBV7-2	.	.	TGTGCCAGCAGCTTAGAGGTGGGGCATGGCTACACCTTC	CASSLEVGHGYTF
TRBJ1-2	TRBV3-1/TRBV3-2	TRBD1	.	TGTGCCAGCAGCCCAACCCTAGGGGGCGGAACTAACTATGGCTACACCTTC	CASSPTLGGGTNYGYTF
TRBJ1-1	TRBV2	TRBD1	.	TGTGCCAGCAGTGCGGCAGGGGGCTGGGACACTGAAGCTTTCTTT	CASSAAGGWDTEAFF
TRBJ2-7	TRBV2	TRBD2	.	TGTGCCAGCAGGGCCCGAAGCGGGGGGGAGCAGTACTTC	CASRARSGGEQYF
TRBJ1-4	TRBV5-6	TRBD1	few	TGTGCCAGCAGCTTGCGGCAGGGGGCGAGTGAAAAACTGTTTTTT	CASSLRQGASEKLFF
TRBJ1-1	TRBV9	TRBD1	.	TGTGCCAGCAGCGTAGGAACAGGGGGCGCGGAGACGGAAGCTTTCTTT	CASSVGTGGAETEAFF
TRBJ2-1	TRBV7-9	.	.	TGTGCCAGCACCAGAGGCTTCTCAGAAAATGAGCAGTTCTTC	CASTRGFSENEQFF
TRBJ1-2	TRBV13	.	.	TGTGCCAGCAGCTCCCCCATCGAGGGGTTTGGGAAGAGCTATGGCTACACCTTC	CASSSPIEGFGKSYGYTF
TRBJ2-5	TRBV5-1	.	.	TGCGCCAGCAGCTTACTACCGGGGCCTCAAGAGACCCAGTACTTC	CASSLLPGPQETQYF
TRBJ1-2	TRBV24-1	.	.	TGTGCCACCAGTGATTTGGGGACACCCCTGGATTTCACCTTC	CATSDLGTPLDFTF
TRBJ2-3	TRBV19	TRBD1	.	TGTGCCAGTAGTGTAACAGGGGGTACGCAGTATTTT	CASSVTGGTQYF
TRBJ2-6	TRBV6-2/TRBV6-3	.	.	TGTGCCAGCAGTTACGGGGGCTCTGGGGCCAACGTCCTGACTTTC	CASSYGGSGANVLTF
TRBJ1-2	TRBV28	.	.	TGTGCCACCCTGTCTGGAACTAACTATGGCTACACCTTC	CATLSGTNYGYTF
TRBJ2-5	TRBV2	.	.	TGTGCCAGCAGTGGGACCACCCCAGAGACCCAGTACTTC	CASSGTTPETQYF
TRBJ2-4	TRBV7-9	.	.	TGTGCCAGCACCGAAAAAACAGGATATGAGAAAAACATTCAGTACTTC	CASTEKTGYEKNIQYF
TRBJ1-1	TRBV18	TRBD1	.	TGTGCCAGCTCATCGACCGGGACAGGCAACACTGAAGCTTTCTTT	CASSSTGTGNTEAFF
TRBJ1-2	TRBV6-6	TRBD1	.	TGTGCCAGCACCCTAGTGGGACAGGGTGTTTATGGCTACACCTTC	CASTLVGQGVYGYTF
TRBJ1-4	TRBV6-1	.	.	TGTGCCAGCAGTGTACACAGGGACCGAGCTAATGAAAAACTGTTTTTT	CASSVHRDRANEKLFF
TRBJ2-2	TRBV3-1/TRBV3-2	.	.	TGTGCCAGCAGCCGATTCCCCGGGGAGCTGTTTTTT	CASSRFPGELFF
TRBJ2-1	TRBV18	TRBD2	.	TGTGCCAGCTCACCCAGACTAGCGGGGGGTAGTGACAATGAGCAGTTCTTC	CASSPRLAGGSDNEQFF
TRBJ1-5	TRBV12-3/TRBV12-4	.	.	TGTGCCAGCAGTTTCCACGGGGGGCCCCAGCATTTT	CASSFHGGPQHF
TRBJ2-3	TRBV14	TRBD2	few	TGTGCCAGCAGCCGGGATAGCGGGTCTAGCACAGATACGCAGTATTTT	CASSRDSGSSTDTQYF
TRBJ1-1	TRBV5-5	.	.	TGTGCCAGCAGCTTGCGGGTGGGGAGAGCTTTCTTT	CASSLRVGRAFF
TRBJ2-4	TRBV21-1	.	.	TGTGCCAGCCACCCCGGGACTAGCGGGGTTGCCAAAAACATTCAGTACTTC	CASHPGTSGVAKNIQYF
TRBJ1-1	TRBV18	.	.	TGTGCCAGCTCACACCAGGACGACACTGAAGCTTTCTTT	CASSHQDDTEAFF
TRBJ1-2	TRBV12-3/TRBV12-4	.	.	TGTGCCAGCAGTTTAAGGGACTATGGCTACACCTTC	CASSLRDYGYTF
TRBJ2-1	TRBV5-6	.	.	TGTGCCAGCAGCTTGGGACAGGCGGGTCAGCAGTTCTTC	CASSLGQAGQQFF
TRBJ2-7	TRBV27	.	once	TGTGCCAGCAGTTTATCATCTCAAGGGATCGAGCAGTACTTC	CASSLSSQGIEQYF
TRBJ1-5	TRBV28	.	once	TGTGCCAGCACCGCTACACTAGGGGATCAGCCCCAGCATTTT	CASTATLGDQPQHF
TRBJ2-2	TRBV3-1/TRBV3-2	.	.	TGTGCCAGCAGCCAAGGGGGGGCCGACACCGGGGAGCTGTTTTTT	CASSQGGADTGELFF
TRBJ2-1	TRBV11-3	.	.	TGTGCCAGCAGCATGCCTGGTAGGGGCAATGAGCAGTTCTTC	CASSMPGRGNEQFF
TRBJ1-2	TRBV20-1	.	.	TGCAGTGCTAGAGCGGACTATGGCTACACCTTC	CSARADYGYTF
TRBJ1-4	TRBV7-8	.	.	TGTGCCAGCAGCCGTGGGACAAACCCAGGTGAAAAACTGTTTTTT	CASSRGTNPGEKLFF
TRBJ2-5	TRBV18	.	.	TGTGCCAGCTCACCCTCCCGATCGGCGAGAGGAGAGACCCAGTACTTC	CASSPSRSARGETQYF
TRBJ1-1	TRBV14	.	once	TGTGCCAGCAGCCGTCAGGGGTACACTGAAGCTTTCTTT	CASSRQGYTEAFF
TRBJ2-1	TRBV19	.	.	TGTGCCAGTAGTATTTCCCCTTACAATGAGCAGTTCTTC	CASSISPYNEQFF
TRBJ1-5	TRBV19	.	.	TGTGCCAGTAGCTCAAAGAGGGGGAATCAGCCCCAGCATTTT	CASSSKRGNQPQHF
TRBJ1-2	TRBV27	TRBD1	.	TGTGCCAGCAGTTCAGAGGGGGCGGTTGGGGGCTACACCTTC	CASSSEGAVGGYTF
TRBJ2-3	TRBV9	.	.	TGTGCCAGCAGTTTAGAACCAGATACGCAGTATTTT	CASSLEPDTQYF
TRBJ1-5	TRBV10-3	TRBD1	.	TGTGCCATCAGCGAAGGGACAGACAATCAGCCCCAGCATTTT	CAISEGTDNQPQHF
TRBJ1-6	TRBV3-1/TRBV3-2	TRBD1	.	TGTGCCAGCAGCGCTTGGACAGGGGGGAATTCACCCCTCCACTTT	CASSAWTGGNSPLHF
TRBJ1-5	TRBV4-3	.	once	TGCGCCAGCAGCCAAGATGTGGGTGGGGAGCGGCCCCAGCATTTT	CASSQDVGGERPQHF
TRBJ2-5	TRBV2	.	.	TGTGCCAGCAGACAGGGGAGGGAGACCCAGTACTTC	CASRQGRETQYF
TRBJ2-7	TRBV27	TRBD1	.	TGTGCCAGCAGTTTACATATTGGGACAGGTGCCCCTTCCGAGCAGTACTTC	CASSLHIGTGAPSEQYF
TRBJ1-4	TRBV20-1	.	.	TGCAGTGCCCGGTGGCTTGAAAAACTGTTTTTT	CSARWLEKLFF
TRBJ2-3	TRBV5-6	TRBD1	.	TGTGCCAGCTCCGGACAGGGATGGTTGGGAGATACGCAGTATTTT	CASSGQGWLGDTQYF
TRBJ1-1	TRBV5-1	.	.	TGCGCCAGCAGCTTACAGGGCAGGGGGAACACTGAAGCTTTCTTT	CASSLQGRGNTEAFF
TRBJ1-1	TRBV7-6	.	.	TGTGCCAGCAGCTTAGCCGGGACCTACACTGAAGCTTTCTTT	CASSLAGTYTEAFF
TRBJ2-1	TRBV2	.	.	TGTGCCAGCATTCTCGACAGCTTCGACAATGAGCAGTTCTTC	CASILDSFDNEQFF
TRBJ1-4	TRBV21-1	.	.	TGTGCCAGCAGCAAAGGACACGGGACAGGGTATGAAAAACTGTTTTTT	CASSKGHGTGYEKLFF
TRBJ1-2	TRBV20-1	TRBD1	.	TGCAGTGCTAGTGTCTTGGGACAGGGGAAGCACGGCTACACCTTC	CSASVLGQGKHGYTF
TRBJ2-1	TRBV28	TRBD2	.	TGTGCCAGCAGTTCCCCAGGCGGGGGGGCCAATGAGCAGTTCTTC	CASSSPGGGANEQFF
TRBJ1-3	TRBV4-1	.	.	TGCGCCAGCAGCCTGACCGCCGGGGGCCGAGGTGGAAACACCATATATTTT	CASSLTAGGRGGNTIYF
TRBJ2-5	TRBV27	TRBD2	.	TGTGCCAGCAGGGTACTAGCGGGGTTACAAGAGACCCAGTACTTC	CASRVLAGLQETQYF
TRBJ1-5	TRBV20-1	.	.	TGCAGTGCTAGTGGATCAGGGAGCGGCAATCAGCCCCAGCATTTT	CSASGSGSGNQPQHF
TRBJ1-1	TRBV5-4	TRBD1	.	TGTGCCAGCAGCTCGGCAAAACAGGGGGAAACTGAAGCTTTCTTT	CASSSAKQGETEAFF
TRBJ1-1	TRBV15	.	.	TGTGCCACCAGCAGAGATCCATCGGGCAGGCTTGCGGGGGACACTGAAGCTTTCTTT	CATSRDPSGRLAGDTEAFF
TRBJ1-1	TRBV2	.	.	TGTGCCAGCAGTGAAAGCAGTGGAAAGGGCGCTTTCTTT	CASSESSGKGAFF
TRBJ1-2	TRBV25-1	.	.	TGTGCCAGAGAAAAATTGCATGGCTACACCTTC	CAREKLHGYTF
TRBJ1-2	TRBV15	.	.	TGTGCCACCAGCAGAGTCGACAACTATGGCTACACCTTC	CATSRVDNYGYTF